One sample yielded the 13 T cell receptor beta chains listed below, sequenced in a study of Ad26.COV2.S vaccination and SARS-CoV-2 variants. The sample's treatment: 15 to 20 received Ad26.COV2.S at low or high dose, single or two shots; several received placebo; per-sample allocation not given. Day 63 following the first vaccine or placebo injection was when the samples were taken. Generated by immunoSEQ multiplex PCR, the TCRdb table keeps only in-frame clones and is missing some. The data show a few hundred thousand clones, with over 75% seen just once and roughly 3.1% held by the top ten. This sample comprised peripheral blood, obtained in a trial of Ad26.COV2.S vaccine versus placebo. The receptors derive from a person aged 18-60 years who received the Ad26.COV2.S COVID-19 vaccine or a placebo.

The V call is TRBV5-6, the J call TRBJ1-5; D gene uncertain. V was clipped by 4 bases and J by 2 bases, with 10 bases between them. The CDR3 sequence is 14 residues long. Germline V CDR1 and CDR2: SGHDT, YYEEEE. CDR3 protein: CASSRYYGNQPQHF. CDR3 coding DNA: TGTGCCAGCAGCCGGTACTACGGCAATCAGCCCCAGCATTTT.

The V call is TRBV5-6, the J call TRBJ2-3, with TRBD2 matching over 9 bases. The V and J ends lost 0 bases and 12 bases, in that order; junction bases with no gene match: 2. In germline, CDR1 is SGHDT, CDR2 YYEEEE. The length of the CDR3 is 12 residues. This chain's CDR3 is CASSLGLADQYF. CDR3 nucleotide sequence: TGTGCCAGCAGCTTGGGACTAGCGGATCAGTATTTT. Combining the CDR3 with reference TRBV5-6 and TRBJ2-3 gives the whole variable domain DAGVTQSPTHLIKTRGQQVTLRCSPKSGHDTVSWYQQALGQGPQFIFQYYEEEERQRGNFPDRFSGHQFPNYSSELNVNALLLGDSALYLCASSLGLADQYFGPGTRLTVL.

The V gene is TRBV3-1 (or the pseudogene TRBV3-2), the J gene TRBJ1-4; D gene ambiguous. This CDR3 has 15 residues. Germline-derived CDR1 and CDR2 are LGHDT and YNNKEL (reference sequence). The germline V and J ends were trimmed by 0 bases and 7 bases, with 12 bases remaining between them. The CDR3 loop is CASSQETGGAEKLFF. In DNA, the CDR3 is TGTGCCAGCAGCCAAGAGACGGGTGGTGCTGAAAAACTGTTTTTT.

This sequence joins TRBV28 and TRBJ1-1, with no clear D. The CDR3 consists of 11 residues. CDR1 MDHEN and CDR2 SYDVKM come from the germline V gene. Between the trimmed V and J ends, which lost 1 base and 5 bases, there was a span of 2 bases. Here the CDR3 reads CASSLSTEAFF. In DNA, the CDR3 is TGTGCCAGCAGTTTATCGACTGAAGCTTTCTTT.

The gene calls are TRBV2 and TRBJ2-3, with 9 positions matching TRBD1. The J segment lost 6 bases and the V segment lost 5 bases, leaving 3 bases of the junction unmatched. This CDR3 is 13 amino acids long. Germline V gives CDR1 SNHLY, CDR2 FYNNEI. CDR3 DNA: TGTGCCAGCAGTACAGGGGGCCGGGATACGCAGTATTTT. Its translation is CASSTGGRDTQYF.

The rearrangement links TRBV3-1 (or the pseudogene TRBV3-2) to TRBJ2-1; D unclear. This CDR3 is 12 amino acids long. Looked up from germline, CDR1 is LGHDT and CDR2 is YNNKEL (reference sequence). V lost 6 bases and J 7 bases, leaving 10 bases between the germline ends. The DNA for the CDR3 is TGTGCCAGCAGTACCAGAATGAATGAGCAGTTCTTC. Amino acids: CASSTRMNEQFF.

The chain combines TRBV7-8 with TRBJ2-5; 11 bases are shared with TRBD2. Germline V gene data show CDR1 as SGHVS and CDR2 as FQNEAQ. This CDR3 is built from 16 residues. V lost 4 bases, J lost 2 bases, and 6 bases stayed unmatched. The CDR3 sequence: CASSSLSGGGQETQYF. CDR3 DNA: TGTGCCAGCAGCTCCCTTAGCGGGGGGGGGCAAGAGACCCAGTACTTC.

The DNA for the CDR3 is TGTGCCAGCAGTTTCCAAGGCCCCCCGGGGAACTACGAGCAGTACTTC. It codes for CASSFQGPPGNYEQYF. The chain links TRBV27 to TRBJ2-7; D may be TRBD2 (5 bases). Trimming took 3 bases from V and 3 from J, leaving 18 bases between them. The CDR3 loop spans 16 amino acids. CDR1 is MNHEY and CDR2 is SMNVEV in the germline V gene (reference sequence).

The CDR3 region has the DNA TGTGCCTGGAGAATACCAGGGCAGTACTTC. It translates to CAWRIPGQYF. The rearrangement joins TRBV30 to TRBJ2-7; no definite D call. In germline, CDR1 is GTSNPN, CDR2 SVGIG (reference sequence). This CDR3 is built from 10 residues. V was trimmed by 3 bases and J by 9 bases, leaving 9 bases between them.

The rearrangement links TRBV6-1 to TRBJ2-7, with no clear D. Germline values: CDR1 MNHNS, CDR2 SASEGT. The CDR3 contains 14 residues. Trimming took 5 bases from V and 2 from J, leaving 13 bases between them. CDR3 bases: TGTGCCAGCAGTCCCCCTGGCACCGCCTACGAGCAGTACTTC. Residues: CASSPPGTAYEQYF.

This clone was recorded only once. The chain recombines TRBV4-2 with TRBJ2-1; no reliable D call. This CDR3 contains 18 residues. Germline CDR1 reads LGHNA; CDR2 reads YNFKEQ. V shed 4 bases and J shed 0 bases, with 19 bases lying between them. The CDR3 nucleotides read TGTGCCAGCAGCCTTCCGACCCTTCCTATGAGCTCCTACAATGAGCAGTTCTTC. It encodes CASSLPTLPMSSYNEQFF.

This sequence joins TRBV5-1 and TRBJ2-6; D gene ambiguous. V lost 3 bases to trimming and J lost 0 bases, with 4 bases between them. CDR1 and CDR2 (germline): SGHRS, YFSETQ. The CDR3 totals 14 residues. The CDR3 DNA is TGCGCCAGCAGCTCAGACTCTGGGGCCAACGTCCTGACTTTC. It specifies CASSSDSGANVLTF. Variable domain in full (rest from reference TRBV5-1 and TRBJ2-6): KAGVTQTPRYLIKTRGQQVTLSCSPISGHRSVSWYQQTPGQGLQFLFEYFSETQRNKGNFPGRFSGRQFSNSRSEMNVSTLELGDSALYLCASSSDSGANVLTFGAGSRLTVL.

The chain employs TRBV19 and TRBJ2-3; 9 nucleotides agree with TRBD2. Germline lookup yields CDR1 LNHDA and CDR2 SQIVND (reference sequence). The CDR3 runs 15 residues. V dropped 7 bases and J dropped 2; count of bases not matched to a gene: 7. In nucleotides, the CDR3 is TGTGCCAGTACCCTTAGCGGGGGCCACACAGATACGCAGTATTTT. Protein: CASTLSGGHTDTQYF.